This is a list of T cell receptor beta chains from one sample in a study of blood T cell repertoires in COVID-19. The protocol was immunoSEQ multiplex PCR, while the TCRdb copy is restricted to in-frame clones and leaves out a portion. Of about 180,000 clones detected, about 86% appear once; the ten largest clones hold 8% to 10%. The sample was peripheral blood. The receptors here all came from a man in his fifties with active or convalescent COVID-19. Each CDR3 is given with its conserved first and last residue. Each record gives: J gene, clone size, D gene, V gene, CDR3 protein, CDR3 DNA. D genes are given only for firm matches. Clone size is shown for a subset of rows, as once, few, many or a class of expanded clone.

TRBJ2-3 | . | . | TRBV7-3 | CASSLLSTDTQYF | TGTGCCAGCAGCCTCCTTAGCACAGATACGCAGTATTTT
TRBJ1-6 | . | TRBD1 | TRBV5-1 | CASSLRGQGLNSPLHF | TGCGCCAGCAGCTTGCGGGGACAGGGGCTTAATTCACCCCTCCACTTT
TRBJ1-1 | . | . | TRBV28 | CASSLSGGEAFF | TGTGCCAGCAGTTTATCGGGGGGTGAAGCTTTCTTT
TRBJ1-1 | . | . | TRBV29-1 | CSASSQGYGNTEAFF | TGCAGCGCCTCGTCTCAGGGATACGGGAACACTGAAGCTTTCTTT
TRBJ2-2 | . | . | TRBV2 | CASSDLTGTGELFF | TGTGCCAGCAGTGACTTGACAGGTACCGGGGAGCTGTTTTTT
TRBJ1-5 | . | . | TRBV11-2 | CASSLDFPGQPQHF | TGTGCCAGCAGCTTAGATTTTCCGGGACAGCCCCAGCATTTT
TRBJ1-1 | few | TRBD1 | TRBV6-1 | CASSDEDRGTEAFF | TGTGCCAGCAGTGACGAAGACAGGGGAACTGAAGCTTTCTTT
TRBJ2-1 | . | . | TRBV15 | CATSRGQGNPSYNEQFF | TGTGCCACCAGCAGAGGGCAGGGGAACCCTTCCTACAATGAGCAGTTCTTC
TRBJ2-2 | . | . | TRBV15 | CATSRATGELFF | TGTGCCACCAGCAGAGCTACCGGGGAGCTGTTTTTT
TRBJ1-6 | few | TRBD1 | TRBV6-5 | CASRHGTGNSPLHF | TGTGCCAGCAGACATGGGACAGGGAATTCACCCCTCCACTTT
TRBJ2-1 | . | TRBD1 | TRBV7-9 | CASRQTTGGSSYNEQFF | TGTGCCAGCAGACAAACTACAGGGGGGAGCTCCTACAATGAGCAGTTCTTC
TRBJ2-1 | . | . | TRBV10-2 | CASSEAGLVRFF | TGCGCCAGCAGTGAGGCGGGGCTAGTTAGATTCTTC
TRBJ1-5 | . | TRBD1 | TRBV18 | CASSPRQGARDQPQHF | TGTGCCAGCTCACCGAGACAGGGGGCCAGGGATCAGCCCCAGCATTTT
TRBJ1-5 | . | TRBD1 | TRBV20-1 | CSASYGTGDSQPQHF | TGCAGTGCCAGTTACGGGACAGGGGATTCTCAGCCCCAGCATTTT
TRBJ2-7 | . | . | TRBV10-3 | CAISEPSDSYEQYF | TGTGCCATCAGTGAACCTAGCGACTCCTACGAGCAGTACTTC
TRBJ2-1 | . | . | TRBV5-6 | CASSFLQGTTNEQFF | TGTGCCAGCAGCTTCTTGCAGGGGACAACCAATGAGCAGTTCTTC
TRBJ2-3 | . | TRBD2 | TRBV7-2 | CASSLKEAGGTDTQYF | TGTGCCAGCAGCTTAAAGGAGGCGGGGGGCACAGATACGCAGTATTTT
TRBJ1-1 | . | . | TRBV18 | CASFPGRQAKNTEAFF | TGTGCCAGCTTCCCCGGTAGGCAGGCGAAGAACACTGAAGCTTTCTTT
TRBJ1-5 | . | TRBD1 | TRBV6-2/TRBV6-3 | CASSYRPFRDRGNQPQHF | TGTGCCAGCAGTTACCGCCCTTTCCGGGACAGGGGCAATCAGCCCCAGCATTTT
TRBJ1-1 | . | . | TRBV19 | CASSPWDLGGTEAFF | TGTGCCAGTAGTCCCTGGGACTTGGGAGGGACTGAAGCTTTCTTT
TRBJ2-2 | . | . | TRBV5-3 | CASKLVYKETGELFF | TGTGCCTCAAAGCTTGTTTACAAGGAGACCGGGGAGCTGTTTTTT
TRBJ1-4 | . | TRBD1 | TRBV27 | CASSFRGREKLFF | TGTGCCAGCAGTTTCAGGGGGCGGGAAAAACTGTTTTTT
TRBJ2-5 | . | . | TRBV6-2/TRBV6-3 | CASSYDGEETQYF | TGTGCCAGCAGTTACGACGGAGAAGAGACCCAGTACTTC
TRBJ2-1 | . | TRBD2 | TRBV7-2 | CASSWPGGINEQFF | TGTGCCAGCAGCTGGCCGGGGGGAATTAATGAGCAGTTCTTC
TRBJ1-6 | . | . | TRBV11-1 | CASSLEYPDSPLHF | TGTGCCAGCAGCTTAGAATATCCGGATTCACCCCTCCACTTT
TRBJ1-3 | . | . | TRBV29-1 | CSVLEGLRLFSGNTIYF | TGCAGCGTCTTAGAAGGACTTCGCCTTTTCTCTGGAAACACCATATATTTT
TRBJ1-4 | . | TRBD1 | TRBV6-5 | CASTPGTGVEKLFF | TGTGCCAGCACCCCCGGGACAGGGGTCGAAAAACTGTTTTTT
TRBJ1-1 | . | TRBD1 | TRBV11-2 | CASSSRGPAFF | TGTGCCAGCAGCTCCAGGGGGCCAGCTTTCTTT
TRBJ1-2 | . | . | TRBV6-5 | CASSYTQGNGYTF | TGTGCCAGCAGTTATACTCAGGGAAATGGCTACACCTTC
TRBJ1-5 | . | . | TRBV5-5 | CASSFEGNQPQHF | TGTGCCAGCAGCTTCGAGGGAAATCAGCCCCAGCATTTT
TRBJ1-6 | few | TRBD1 | TRBV7-9 | CASSSWGSGQGVSPLHF | TGTGCCAGCAGCTCCTGGGGTTCGGGACAGGGGGTATCACCCCTCCACTTT
TRBJ1-6 | . | . | TRBV27 | CASRGVFPPLHF | TGTGCCAGCAGAGGGGTATTCCCACCCCTCCACTTT
TRBJ2-1 | once | . | TRBV7-6 | CASSPTKTTGRQFF | TGTGCCAGCAGCCCCACTAAAACTACGGGGAGGCAGTTCTTC
TRBJ2-7 | . | TRBD1 | TRBV7-9 | CASSLETGSYEQYF | TGTGCCAGCAGCTTAGAGACAGGGTCCTACGAGCAGTACTTC
TRBJ2-4 | . | TRBD1 | TRBV24-1 | CATSDGGQQGNIQYF | TGTGCCACCAGTGATGGGGGACAGCAAGGAAACATTCAGTACTTC
TRBJ2-3 | . | TRBD1 | TRBV7-3 | CASSLLDRADTQYF | TGTGCCAGCAGCTTACTGGACAGGGCAGATACGCAGTATTTT
TRBJ2-7 | few | TRBD1 | TRBV5-4 | CASSRERTGGGYEQYF | TGTGCCAGCAGCCGCGAAAGGACAGGGGGAGGATACGAGCAGTACTTC
TRBJ1-5 | . | TRBD1 | TRBV6-5 | CATKTGVQPQHF | TGTGCCACCAAAACAGGGGTTCAGCCCCAGCATTTT
TRBJ1-6 | . | . | TRBV5-5 | CASSLETGHSSSPLHF | TGTGCCAGCAGCTTGGAGACAGGCCACTCGAGTTCACCCCTCCACTTT
TRBJ1-5 | . | . | TRBV4-1 | CASSPIDRTENQPQHF | TGCGCCAGCAGCCCCATCGACAGGACAGAGAATCAGCCCCAGCATTTT
TRBJ2-5 | . | . | TRBV24-1 | CATAQGLQETQYF | TGTGCCACCGCGCAGGGGCTCCAAGAGACCCAGTACTTC
TRBJ1-1 | once | . | TRBV16 | CASSQGQGSTNTEAFF | TGTGCCAGCAGCCAAGGGCAGGGGTCCACGAACACTGAAGCTTTCTTT
TRBJ2-7 | . | TRBD1 | TRBV5-1 | CASSSQTGGYEQYF | TGCGCCAGCAGCTCCCAAACAGGGGGCTACGAGCAGTACTTC
TRBJ2-5 | . | . | TRBV18 | CASSTRGGETQYF | TGTGCCAGCTCCACCCGGGGTGGAGAGACCCAGTACTTC
TRBJ2-1 | few | . | TRBV7-9 | CASSLVGTQGDEQFF | TGTGCCAGCAGCTTAGTTGGGACTCAAGGGGATGAGCAGTTCTTC
TRBJ1-4 | . | . | TRBV2 | CASMPGVEKLFF | TGTGCCAGCATGCCAGGGGTTGAAAAACTGTTTTTT
TRBJ1-4 | . | . | TRBV5-5 | CASSTGTRVNEKLFF | TGTGCCAGCAGCACCGGGACACGGGTTAATGAAAAACTGTTTTTT
TRBJ2-1 | . | . | TRBV7-9 | CASSPSGAHNEQFF | TGTGCCAGCAGCCCTTCGGGAGCCCACAATGAGCAGTTCTTC
TRBJ2-2 | . | TRBD2 | TRBV2 | CASSARGASGGTGELFF | TGTGCCAGCAGTGCCCGAGGAGCTAGCGGGGGCACCGGGGAGCTGTTTTTT
TRBJ2-1 | . | TRBD2 | TRBV10-3 | CASGLAGVMNEQFF | TGTGCCTCGGGACTAGCGGGAGTTATGAATGAGCAGTTCTTC